The 8 T cell receptor beta chains below were found in one sample sequenced in a study of blood T cell repertoires in COVID-19. The table came from immunoSEQ multiplex PCR; TCRdb's copy has only in-frame clones and leaves some out. Of over 200,000 clones in the sample, 70% to 90% were seen once. Material for sequencing was PBMCs or T cells enriched from blood (not recorded which). These receptors were obtained from a man under 40 who had recovered from COVID-19.

V gene TRBV12-3 or TRBV12-4 combines with J gene TRBJ2-7; no reliable D call. Deletions cut 8 bases from V and 6 bases from J, with 14 bases between. This CDR3 comprises 12 residues. The CDR3 loop is CASQDVPGEQYF. The CDR3 bases are TGTGCCAGCCAAGACGTTCCGGGCGAGCAGTACTTC.

The chain is built from TRBV6-2 or TRBV6-3 and TRBJ2-3; no definite D call. V was trimmed by 2 bases and J by 0 bases, leaving 12 bases between them. The CDR3 totals 16 residues. Germline V gene sequence: CDR1 MNHEY, CDR2 SVGEGT. CDR3 region: CASSYAYSYSTDTQYF. CDR3 bases: TGTGCCAGCAGTTACGCCTACTCCTATAGCACAGATACGCAGTATTTT.

The chain couples TRBV5-1 to TRBJ2-2, with D perhaps TRBD2 (6 bases). In germline, CDR1 is SGHRS, CDR2 YFSETQ. Trimming removed 7 bases at V and 4 bases at J, with 14 bases between. CDR3 size: 14 residues. The chain's CDR3 is CASAPFSGTGELFF. The CDR3, as DNA: TGCGCCAGCGCTCCCTTTAGCGGCACCGGGGAGCTGTTTTTT.

The gene calls are TRBV6-5 and TRBJ2-7; weak D call: TRBD1 (6 bases). Per the germline V gene, CDR1 is MNHEY and CDR2 is SVGAGI. CDR3 length: 14 amino acids. Between the trimmed V and J ends, which lost 1 base and 1 base, there was a span of 8 bases. The CDR3 region has the DNA TGTGCCAGCAGTTACTTGGACAGTTCCTACGAGCAGTACTTC. As protein: CASSYLDSSYEQYF.

CDR3 protein: CASSSTGGGVAFF. CDR3 nucleotides: TGTGCCAGCAGCTCGACAGGGGGCGGGGTAGCTTTCTTT. The chain couples TRBV7-9 to TRBJ1-1, with TRBD1 identical over 10 bases. Trimming cost V 4 bases and J 10 bases; bases outside gene matches: 6. Germline CDR1 is SEHNR and CDR2 is FQNEAQ (reference sequence). The CDR3 runs 13 residues. The full variable domain, with the rest looked up from reference TRBV7-9 and TRBJ1-1, is DTGVSQNPRHKITKRGQNVTFRCDPISEHNRLYWYRQTLGQGPEFLTYFQNEAQLEKSRLLSDRFSAERPKGSFSTLEIQRTEQGDSAMYLCASSSTGGGVAFFGQGTRLTVV.

This clone has a handful of counts. This sequence joins TRBV20-1 and TRBJ1-2; 8 bases fit TRBD1. V lost 6 bases, J lost 7 bases, and 4 bases stayed unmatched. From germline, CDR1 is DFQATT and CDR2 SNEGSKA (reference sequence). This CDR3 has 11 amino acids. CDR3 in DNA: TGCAGTGCCATAGACAGGGGTGGCTACACCTTC. Translating it yields CSAIDRGGYTF.

This sequence joins TRBV5-1 and TRBJ2-3; D perhaps matches TRBD1 (6 bases). The germline CDR1 and CDR2 sequences are SGHRS and YFSETQ. Trimming stripped 2 bases from V and 0 bases from J, with 13 bases between. The CDR3 is 16 amino acids. This CDR3 is CASSLHRAASTDTQYF. The CDR3 bases are TGCGCCAGCAGCTTACACAGGGCCGCTAGCACAGATACGCAGTATTTT.

This clone came up once. This chain uses TRBV2 with TRBJ1-1, with 8 bases fitting TRBD1. This CDR3 comprises 13 residues. Germline CDR1 and CDR2: SNHLY and FYNNEI. V lost 4 bases, J lost 7 bases, and 5 bases stayed unmatched. This chain's CDR3 is CASSGQGMGEAFF. The CDR3 DNA reads TGTGCCAGCAGTGGACAGGGGATGGGTGAAGCTTTCTTT.